Sequencing of this T cell receptor (beta chain) was carried out in a study of T cell repertoires in cytomegalovirus infection. Study in general: Both CMV infection and a matching HLA type were indicated by public TCR beta signatures. General study findings and limits: Dominating the ex vivo response were HLA-C-restricted CMV-specific TCR beta clonotypes. Public TCR beta family frequency separated CMV-and-HLA carriers, including in an independent cohort.

In germline, CDR1 is LNHDA, CDR2 SQIVND (reference sequence). This CDR3 region has 17 residues. The V gene lost 0 bases and the J gene lost 3 bases, with 15 bases spanning the gap. TCRdb reprocessed the reads via MiXCR and lists one record per CDR3 protein. The data hold tens of thousands of distinct CDR3 sequences, with under 4.5% observed a single time. The table lists this clonotype with many counts. Its antigen is as yet unknown. This clonotype was sampled from a human donor in good health (CMV status not recorded). Some clones in this sample may be carry-over from other donors' samples. Material for sequencing was PBMCs. This sequence joins TRBV19 and TRBJ1-5; D is perhaps TRBD1 (6 bases). CDR3 nucleotide sequence: TGTGCCAGTAGTATAGATCTGGCAGGGGCCCTCAATCAGCCCCAGCATTTT. Its translation: CASSIDLAGALNQPQHF.